This TCR beta chain was identified in a study of T cell responses to AZD1222 COVID-19 vaccine. The repertoire was sequenced with immunoSEQ multiplex PCR; TCRdb's copy has only in-frame clones and lacks some. This repertoire shows some 150,000 clones, approximately 95% found once; its top ten account for more than 0.85%. Study observations and caveats: Repertoire collection took place solely once the T cell response had peaked. Regions 160-218 and 743-854 held dominance among vaccine-associated CD4 TCRs, which spanned spike. Within unmutated variant regions lay the reported targets of nearly half of spike-specific TCRs. Donors were chiefly white British, with a greater number of females, and clonal diversity was perhaps underestimated.

As for this clone: Its antigen remains unidentified.

This sequence originates from an adult in good health. This specimen was peripheral blood, taken on day 0 of MenACWY control vaccination.

CDR3 DNA: TGTGCCAGCAGTGATGGGACAGCTCATAATTCACCCCTCCACTTT. Translation: CASSDGTAHNSPLHF. The chain couples TRBV6-4 to TRBJ1-6, with TRBD1 matching 7 bases. Germline CDR1 MRHNA, CDR2 SNTAGT. The junction had 4 bases not matched to a gene; V was cut back by 3 bases and J by 5 bases. The CDR3 extends over 15 amino acids.